A single sample gave rise to the 5 T cell receptor beta chains below, sequenced in a study of blood T cell repertoires in COVID-19. Produced via immunoSEQ multiplex PCR; TCRdb's table is partial and in-frame only. The sample has fewer than 300,000 clones, more than 85% seen once. The material sequenced was peripheral blood. The receptors here all came from a young man with acute or convalescent COVID-19.

There are a few counts of this clone. The rearrangement uses TRBV6-6 and TRBJ1-4; D is perhaps TRBD1 (6 bases). Deletions cut 6 bases from V and 2 bases from J, with 16 bases between. Germline-derived CDR1 and CDR2 are MNHNY and SVGAGI (reference sequence). The length of the CDR3 is 16 residues. The DNA for the CDR3 is TGTGCCAGCAGCCCTACTAGGGGGTCGACTAATGAAAAACTGTTTTTT. Its protein is CASSPTRGSTNEKLFF.

This chain joins TRBV11-2 and TRBJ1-1; D remains ambiguous. The CDR3 extends over 15 amino acids. Deletions cut 0 bases from V and 0 bases from J, with 8 bases between. The germline CDR1 and CDR2 sequences are SGHAT and FQNNGV. CDR3 amino acids: CASSLEGLMNTEAFF. The CDR3 region has the DNA TGTGCCAGCAGCTTAGAAGGACTAATGAACACTGAAGCTTTCTTT. Variable domain in full (rest from reference TRBV11-2 and TRBJ1-1): EAGVAQSPRYKIIEKRQSVAFWCNPISGHATLYWYQQILGQGPKLLIQFQNNGVVDDSQLPKDRFSAERLKGVDSTLKIQPAKLEDSAVYLCASSLEGLMNTEAFFGQGTRLTVV.

V and J are TRBV3-1 (or the pseudogene TRBV3-2) and TRBJ2-7, with TRBD2 matching over 9 bases. Germline trimming cut 3 bases from V and 2 bases from J; bases unmatched to any gene: 2. Germline-derived CDR1 and CDR2 are LGHDT and YNNKEL (reference sequence). The CDR3 extends over 14 amino acids. Here the CDR3 DNA reads TGTGCCAGCAGCCAGCGGGAGGGCCCCTACGAGCAGTACTTC. The encoded protein is CASSQREGPYEQYF.

The J gene is TRBJ1-4, the V gene TRBV1; the D call of TRBD1 is as the table states it, not checked on the DNA. TRBV1 is annotated as a pseudogene. CDR3 length: 14 residues. The DNA of the CDR3 is TGCACCAGCAGCCGGGACAGGCCAAATGAAAAACTGTTTTTT. Amino acid sequence: CTSSRDRPNEKLFF.

V and J are TRBV28 and TRBJ1-1; D is possibly TRBD1 (5 bases). The CDR3 consists of 11 residues. Germline V gene lookup returns CDR1 MDHEN and CDR2 SYDVKM. The V end lost 5 bases, the J end lost 9 bases, and 10 bases lay between the germline ends. CDR3 residues: CASSLGVKAFF. The CDR3 DNA reads TGTGCCAGCAGTCTAGGGGTTAAAGCTTTCTTT. The entire variable domain, with the rest obtained from reference TRBV28 and TRBJ1-1, is as follows: DVKVTQSSRYLVKRTGEKVFLECVQDMDHENMFWYRQDPGLGLRLIYFSYDVKMKEKGDIPEGYSVSREKKERFSLILESASTNQTSMYLCASSLGVKAFFGQGTRLTVV.